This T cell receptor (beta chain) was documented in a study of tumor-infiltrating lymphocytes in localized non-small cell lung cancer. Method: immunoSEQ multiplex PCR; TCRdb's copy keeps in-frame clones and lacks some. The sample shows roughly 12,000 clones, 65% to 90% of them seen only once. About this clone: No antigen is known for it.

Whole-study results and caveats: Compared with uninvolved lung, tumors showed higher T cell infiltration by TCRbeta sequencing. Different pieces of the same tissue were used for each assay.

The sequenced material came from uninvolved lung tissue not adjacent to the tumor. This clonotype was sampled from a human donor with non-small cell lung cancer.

CDR3 DNA sequence: TGTGCCAGCAGCTTAGGGACAGGGACAGGCCCGGACTATGGCTACACCTTC. Protein sequence: CASSLGTGTGPDYGYTF. The genes are TRBV7-9 and TRBJ1-2; TRBD1 aligns across 8 bases. The germline gives CDR1 SEHNR, CDR2 FQNEAQ (reference sequence). After removal of 1 base from V and 3 bases from J, the junction contained 10 bases not matched to a gene. CDR3 length: 17 amino acids.